This entry features one TCR beta chain sequence. No antigen is known for it. This record comes from a study of T cell responses to AZD1222 COVID-19 vaccine. Study-wide results and limits: None of the repertoires were sampled until the peak T cell response had passed. Spike as a whole was targeted by vaccine-associated CD4 TCRs, dominant at 160-218 and 743-854.

After removal of 5 bases from V and 7 bases from J, the junction contained 4 bases not matched to a gene. This CDR3 is built from 13 residues. Germline V gene data show CDR1 as MNHEY and CDR2 as SVGAGI. Sequencing used immunoSEQ multiplex PCR; TCRdb keeps in-frame clones, though not all of them. The profile covers roughly 100,000 clones, with approximately 90% appearing a single time and 9.1% taken by the ten largest. The input for sequencing was peripheral blood, taken on day 0 of AZD1222 vaccination. V is TRBV6-5 and J is TRBJ1-5; 8 nucleotides match TRBD1. This TCR was recovered from an adult in good health. Written as DNA, the CDR3 is TGTGCCAGCAGTAATCAGGGGGCCCAGCCCCAGCATTTT. Translating it yields CASSNQGAQPQHF.